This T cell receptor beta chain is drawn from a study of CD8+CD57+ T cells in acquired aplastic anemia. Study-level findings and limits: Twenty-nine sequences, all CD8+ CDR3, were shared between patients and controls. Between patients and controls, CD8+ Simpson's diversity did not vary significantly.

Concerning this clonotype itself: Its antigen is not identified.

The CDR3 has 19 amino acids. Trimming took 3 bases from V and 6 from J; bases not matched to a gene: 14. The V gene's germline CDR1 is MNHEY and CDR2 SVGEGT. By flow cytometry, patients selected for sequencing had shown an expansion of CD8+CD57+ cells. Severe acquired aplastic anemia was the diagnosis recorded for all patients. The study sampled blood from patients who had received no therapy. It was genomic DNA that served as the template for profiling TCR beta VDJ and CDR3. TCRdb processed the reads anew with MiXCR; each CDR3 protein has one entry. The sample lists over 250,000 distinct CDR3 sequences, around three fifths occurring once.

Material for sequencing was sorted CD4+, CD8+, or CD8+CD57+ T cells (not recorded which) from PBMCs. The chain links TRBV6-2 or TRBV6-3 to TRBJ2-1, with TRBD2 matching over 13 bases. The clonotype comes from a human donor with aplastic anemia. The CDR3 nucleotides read TGTGCCAGCAGTTATACTCGGTCTTTAACTAGCGGGAGGGGCAATGAGCAGTTCTTC. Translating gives CASSYTRSLTSGRGNEQFF.